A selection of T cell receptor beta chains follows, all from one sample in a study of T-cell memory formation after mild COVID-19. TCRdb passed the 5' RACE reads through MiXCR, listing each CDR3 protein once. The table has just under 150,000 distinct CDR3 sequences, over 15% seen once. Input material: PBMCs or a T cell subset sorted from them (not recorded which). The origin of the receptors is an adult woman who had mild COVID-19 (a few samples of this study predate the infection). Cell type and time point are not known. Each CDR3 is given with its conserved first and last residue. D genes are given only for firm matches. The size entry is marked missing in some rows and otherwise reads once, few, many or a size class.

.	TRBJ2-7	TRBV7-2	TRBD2	TGTGCCAGCAGCTTAGTGGCGGGAGCATCCAACGAGCAGTACTTC	CASSLVAGASNEQYF
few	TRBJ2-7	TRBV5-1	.	TGCGCCAGCAGCTCCCCCGTTGGGCAGCCGCTCTCCTACGAGCAGTACTTC	CASSSPVGQPLSYEQYF
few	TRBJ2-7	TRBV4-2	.	TGTGCCAGCAGCCAAGAGCGGGACCAACTCGAGCAGTACTTC	CASSQERDQLEQYF
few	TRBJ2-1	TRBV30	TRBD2	TGTGCCTGGAATTCCCTCCTGACTAGCGGGGGGGACAATGAGCAGTTCTTC	CAWNSLLTSGGDNEQFF
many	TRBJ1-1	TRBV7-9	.	TGTGCCAGCAGCCCTCGAGGCCAGGGCACTGAAGCTTTCTTT	CASSPRGQGTEAFF
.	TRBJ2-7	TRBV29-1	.	TGCAGCGTTGCCTCGAGGCAGGGCGGTTGGAAGCAGTACTTC	CSVASRQGGWKQYF
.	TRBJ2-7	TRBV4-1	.	TGCGCCAGCAGCCAAGAGATCATCTCCTACGAGCAGTACTTC	CASSQEIISYEQYF
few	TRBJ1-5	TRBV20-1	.	TGCAGTTTAGAGGGGCTTGGGAATCAGCCCCAGCATTTT	CSLEGLGNQPQHF
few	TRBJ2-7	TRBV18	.	TGTGCCAGCTCACCGGGGACCCCAAACTACGAGCAGTACTTC	CASSPGTPNYEQYF
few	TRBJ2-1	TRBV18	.	TGTGCCAGCTCACCAGATGTTGAGCAGTTCTTC	CASSPDVEQFF
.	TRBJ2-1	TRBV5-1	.	TGCGCCAGTGCTCGGGACGGAGGCTTCAATGAGCAGTTCTTC	CASARDGGFNEQFF
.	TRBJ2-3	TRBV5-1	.	TGCGCCAGCAGCTTGGAGGGCCGTCTCGAGTATTTT	CASSLEGRLEYF
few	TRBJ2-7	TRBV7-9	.	TGTGCCAGCAGCGCTTCTGGGGCGACAGAAGAGCAGTACTTC	CASSASGATEEQYF
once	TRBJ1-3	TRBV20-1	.	TGCAGTGCTATTCGGAGTGAGCTGGGGGGGGCCTCTGGAAACACCATATATTTT	CSAIRSELGGASGNTIYF
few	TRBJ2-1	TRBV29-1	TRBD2	TGCAGCGTGAGAGCGGGGGGGCTCAATGAGCAGTTCTTC	CSVRAGGLNEQFF
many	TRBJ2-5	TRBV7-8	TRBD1	TGTGCCAGCAGCCCTGGGGGCAGGGGGGAGACCCAGTACTTC	CASSPGGRGETQYF
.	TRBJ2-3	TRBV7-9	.	TGTGCCAGCAGCTTAAGCCAGGCTAGGGGAGATACGCAGTATTTT	CASSLSQARGDTQYF
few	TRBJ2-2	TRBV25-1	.	TGTGCCAGCAGTGAATACCAGGGTTCTTACGGGGAGCTGTTTTTT	CASSEYQGSYGELFF
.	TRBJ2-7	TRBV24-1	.	TGTGCCACCAGTGATCACGCACTGGGCGAGCAGTACTTC	CATSDHALGEQYF
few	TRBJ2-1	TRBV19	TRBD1	TGTGCCAGTAGTAACCTCGGGACAGGGGGTGAAAATGAGCAGTTCTTC	CASSNLGTGGENEQFF
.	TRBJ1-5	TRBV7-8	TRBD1	TGTGCCAGCAGCTTAGGGACAGGGGACAATCAGCCCCAGCATTTT	CASSLGTGDNQPQHF
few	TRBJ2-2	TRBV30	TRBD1	TGTGCCTGGATCTTGGGACAGGCGAACACCGGGGAGCTGTTTTTT	CAWILGQANTGELFF
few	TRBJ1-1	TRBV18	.	TGTGCCAGCTCACCCGAGGTGGGCACTGAAGCTTTCTTT	CASSPEVGTEAFF
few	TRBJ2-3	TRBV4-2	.	TGTGCCAGCAGCCAAGATATGCCAGGGACTAGCACAGATACGCAGTATTTT	CASSQDMPGTSTDTQYF
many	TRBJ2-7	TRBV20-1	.	TGCAGTGCTAGGTTGGCAGGGCGCTACGAGCAGTACTTC	CSARLAGRYEQYF
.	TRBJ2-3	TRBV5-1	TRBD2	TGCGCCAGCAGCTTAGCCGGGGGGATCGATACGCAGTATTTT	CASSLAGGIDTQYF
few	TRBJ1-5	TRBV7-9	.	TGTGCCAGCACCCATTATTGCAATCAGCCCCAGCATTTT	CASTHYCNQPQHF
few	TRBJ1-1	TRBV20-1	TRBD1	TGCAGTGCTAGAAGGGTCGGACAGGGGGGAACTGAAGCTTTCTTT	CSARRVGQGGTEAFF
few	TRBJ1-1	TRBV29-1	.	TGCAGCGTTGTTCACAGTATGAACACTGAAGCTTTCTTT	CSVVHSMNTEAFF
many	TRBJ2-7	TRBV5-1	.	TGCGCCAGCAGCTTGCCGCAGGGCGGGTCCTACGAGCAGTACTTC	CASSLPQGGSYEQYF
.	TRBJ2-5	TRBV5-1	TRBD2	TGCGCCAGCAGCTTGACAGACATGGGACTAGCTGCAGAAGAGACCCAGTACTTC	CASSLTDMGLAAEETQYF
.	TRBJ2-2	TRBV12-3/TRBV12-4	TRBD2	TGTGCCAGCAGTTTAACTAGCGGTTTCACCGGGGAGCTGTTTTTT	CASSLTSGFTGELFF
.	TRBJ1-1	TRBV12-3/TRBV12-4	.	TGTGCCAGCAGTTTCCCCAGGGCGAGGGGGTGGAACACTGAAGCTTTCTTT	CASSFPRARGWNTEAFF
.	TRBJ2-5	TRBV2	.	TGTGCCAGCAGTGAAAGGCGCCAGACCCAGTACTTC	CASSERRQTQYF
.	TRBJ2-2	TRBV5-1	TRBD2	TGCGCCAGCAGTCCTAGCGGTCAAATCACCGGGGAGCTGTTTTTT	CASSPSGQITGELFF
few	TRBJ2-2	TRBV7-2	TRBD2	TGTGCCAGCAGCCCGGGACGGGGGGGTACCGGGGAGCTGTTTTTT	CASSPGRGGTGELFF
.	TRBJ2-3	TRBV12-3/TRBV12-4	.	TGTGCCAGCAGCCCTCTCGGGGGCCGGGAAGATACGCAGTATTTT	CASSPLGGREDTQYF
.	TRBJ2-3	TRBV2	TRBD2	TGTGCCAGCAGTCGCAGGGAGGGTTTCACAGATACGCAGTATTTT	CASSRREGFTDTQYF
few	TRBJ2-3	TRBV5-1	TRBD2	TGCGCCAGCAGCTTGTCATTTGCGGGAGTGGCAGATACGCAGTATTTT	CASSLSFAGVADTQYF
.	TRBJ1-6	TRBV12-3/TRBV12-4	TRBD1	TGTGCCAGCAGTGACAGGGGTGATTCACCCCTCCACTTT	CASSDRGDSPLHF
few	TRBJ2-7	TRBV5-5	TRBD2	TGTGCCAGCAGCTTGGATGGCGGGGGGACCTCTTACGAGCAGTACTTC	CASSLDGGGTSYEQYF
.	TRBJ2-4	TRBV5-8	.	TGTGCCAGCAGCCCTGGACAGATTTTGGCCAAAAACATTCAGTACTTC	CASSPGQILAKNIQYF
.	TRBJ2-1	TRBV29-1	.	TGCAGCGGTGCACAGGGAGATGAGCAGTTCTTC	CSGAQGDEQFF